This TCR beta chain is from a study of shared clonotypes between healthy human individuals. Study results and caveats: Naive subsets typically showed greater estimated richness than memory subsets. The generation probabilities recorded for non-shared clonotypes fell below those of clonotypes shared by all four donors. Researchers sampled only blood; tissue repertoires likely differ.

Points on this clone: As yet, its antigen is unknown. Other DNA sequences in the sample encode the same CDR3.

In the study's own analysis: Filtering of immunoSEQ junctional sequences could not match full-length read filtering. Method: immunoSEQ multiplex PCR; TCRdb's copy keeps in-frame clones and lacks some. The V and J calls and the clone size are those of that table, but D and trimming were determined from the DNA. The sample carries under 1,100,000 clones, about 75% recorded once. The germline V gene has CDR1 SGHRS and CDR2 YFSETQ. CDR3 length equals 15 residues. The V segment lost 2 bases and the J segment 1 base; nucleotides outside the gene matches: 4. The source of this sequence is a man younger than 30 in good health. The specimen sequenced was memory CD4+ T cells sorted from blood. The subset: CD45RA-negative fraction. The chain recombines TRBV5-1 with TRBJ2-3, with TRBD1 matching 7 bases. CDR3 DNA sequence: TGCGCCAGCAGCTTAGGTGGACAGGGCACAGATACGCAGTATTTT. Amino acids: CASSLGGQGTDTQYF.